The 12 T cell receptor beta chains below come from one sample, sequenced in a study of shared clonotypes between healthy human individuals. Measured with immunoSEQ multiplex PCR; TCRdb has only the in-frame clones, and not every one. The repertoire includes roughly 2 million clones, approximately 94% of them detected once, and roughly 1.1% sits in the top ten. Naive CD8 cells lacked CD45RO and underwent positive selection for CCR7, leaving out terminally differentiated effector memory CD45RA+ cells. Sequencing input: naive CD8+ T cells sorted from blood. The receptor set was obtained from a man between 18 and 35 years old in good health.

V and J are TRBV6-5 and TRBJ2-5, with D perhaps matching TRBD1 (6 bases). V lost 2 bases, J lost 0 bases, and 10 bases lay in between. CDR1 MNHEY and CDR2 SVGAGI come from the germline V gene. This CDR3 region has 15 residues. The CDR3 DNA sequence: TGTGCCAGCAGTTACGGCAGGGGCAACCAAGAGACCCAGTACTTC. Translated, it gives CASSYGRGNQETQYF.

The CDR3, as DNA: TGTGCCAGCAGTTCAGCAACCGAGGGACAGAACTATGGCTACACCTTC. Encoded protein: CASSSATEGQNYGYTF. The chain carries TRBV28 and TRBJ1-2, with 7 bases aligning to TRBD1. From germline, CDR1 is MDHEN and CDR2 SYDVKM. The V segment lost 4 bases and the J segment 2 bases; nucleotides outside the gene matches: 10. This CDR3 spans 16 amino acids.

The chain carries TRBV7-6 and TRBJ2-1; 8 bases are shared with TRBD2. This CDR3 comprises 16 residues. The ends lost 3 bases at V and 6 bases at J; junction bases unmatched: 10. Germline V lookup: CDR1 SGHVS, CDR2 FNYEAQ. The DNA for the CDR3 is TGTGCCAGCAGCTTTCTAGCGGGTCCCATTGGCAATGAGCAGTTCTTC. Amino acid sequence: CASSFLAGPIGNEQFF.

This chain joins TRBV10-3 and TRBJ2-3; 8 nucleotides align to TRBD1. The CDR3 sequence is 14 residues long. Unmatched junction bases numbered 2, after V lost 4 bases and J lost 2 bases. Germline assignment: CDR1 ENHRY and CDR2 SYGVKD. CDR3 loop: CAISGQGYTDTQYF. The CDR3 bases are TGTGCCATCAGTGGACAGGGGTACACAGATACGCAGTATTTT.

The chain links TRBV6-1 to TRBJ1-2; D is possibly TRBD1 (5 bases). CDR1 is MNHNS, CDR2 SASEGT, per germline. The V and J ends lost 3 bases and 4 bases respectively, with 15 bases between them. CDR3 size: 15 residues. The CDR3 coding sequence is TGTGCCAGCAGTGACGTCAGTCAGGGACCCTATGGCTACACCTTC. Residues: CASSDVSQGPYGYTF.

V is TRBV28 and J is TRBJ2-3; 8 bases are a match to TRBD2. From germline, CDR1 is MDHEN and CDR2 SYDVKM. The CDR3 spans 14 residues. V was clipped by 6 bases and J by 4 bases; unmatched bases: 6. CDR3 in amino acids: CASSWRGASDTQYF. The CDR3 DNA sequence: TGTGCCAGCAGCTGGCGGGGGGCGTCAGATACGCAGTATTTT.

The rearrangement links TRBV5-1 to TRBJ1-1; perhaps TRBD1 as D (5 bases). Between the trimmed V and J ends, which lost 0 bases and 0 bases, there was a span of 9 bases. The CDR3 consists of 15 residues. The germline gives CDR1 SGHRS, CDR2 YFSETQ. Here the CDR3 DNA reads TGCGCCAGCAGCTTGGGGGACGGATTGAACACTGAAGCTTTCTTT. This codes for CASSLGDGLNTEAFF.

In DNA, the CDR3 is TGCGCCAGCAGCTTAGGGACTAGCGGGAGTCCCCCCTACGAGCAGTACTTC. Its protein is CASSLGTSGSPPYEQYF. This chain links TRBV5-1 with TRBJ2-7; 14 positions match TRBD2. Germline CDR1 SGHRS, CDR2 YFSETQ. There are 17 residues in the CDR3. V was clipped by 2 bases and J by 2 bases; unmatched bases: 6.

The gene calls are TRBV27 and TRBJ1-2; possibly TRBD1 for D (5 bases). V gave up 0 bases and J gave up 4 bases, with 18 bases separating them. Looked up from germline, CDR1 is MNHEY and CDR2 is SMNVEV (reference sequence). This CDR3 has 17 residues. The CDR3 region has the DNA TGTGCCAGCAGTTTATCTACCACAGGAGGAGGTGCCTATGGCTACACCTTC. Its protein product is CASSLSTTGGGAYGYTF.

CDR3 amino acids: CSLPTATPYNEQFF. The CDR3 DNA follows: TGCAGCTTGCCGACAGCGACACCCTACAATGAGCAGTTCTTC. V and J are TRBV29-1 and TRBJ2-1; TRBD1 is a possible D gene (5 bases). CDR1 is SQVTM, CDR2 ANQGSEA, per germline. This CDR3 is 14 amino acids long. V lost 8 bases, J lost 2 bases, and 16 bases lay in between.

The sample holds one count of this clone. This chain links TRBV14 with TRBJ1-6; TRBD1 is a possible D gene (6 bases). Germline CDR1 reads SGHDN; CDR2 reads FVKESK. The CDR3 extends over 15 amino acids. V lost 4 bases, J lost 4 bases, and 11 bases lay in between. The DNA for the CDR3 is TGTGCCAGCAGCCCCCAGGGACATTATAATTCACCCCTCCACTTT. Translation gives CASSPQGHYNSPLHF.

The V gene is TRBV6-6, the J gene TRBJ2-1; a possible D gene is TRBD1 (6 bases). The germline CDR1 and CDR2 sequences are MNHNY and SVGAGI (reference sequence). The CDR3 runs 15 residues. Trimming left V 6 bases short and J 3 bases short, with 15 bases between. For the CDR3, the DNA is TGTGCCAGCAGCCCCGTGGGGGCATACTACAATGAGCAGTTCTTC. This codes for CASSPVGAYYNEQFF.